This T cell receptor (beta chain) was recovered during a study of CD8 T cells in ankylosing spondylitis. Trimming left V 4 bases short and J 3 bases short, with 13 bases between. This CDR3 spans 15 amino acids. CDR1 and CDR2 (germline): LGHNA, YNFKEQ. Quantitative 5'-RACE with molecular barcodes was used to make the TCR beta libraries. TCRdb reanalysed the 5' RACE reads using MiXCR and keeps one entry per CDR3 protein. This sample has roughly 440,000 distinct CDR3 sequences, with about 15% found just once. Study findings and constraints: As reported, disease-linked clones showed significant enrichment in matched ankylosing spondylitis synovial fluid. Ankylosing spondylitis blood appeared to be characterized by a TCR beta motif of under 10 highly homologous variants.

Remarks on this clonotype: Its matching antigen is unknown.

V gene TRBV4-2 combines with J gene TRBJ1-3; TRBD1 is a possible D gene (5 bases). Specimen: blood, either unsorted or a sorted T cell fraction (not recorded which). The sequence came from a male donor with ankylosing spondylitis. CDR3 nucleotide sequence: TGTGCCAGCAGCCGAGGGACCTCACTTGGAAACACCATATATTTT. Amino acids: CASSRGTSLGNTIYF.